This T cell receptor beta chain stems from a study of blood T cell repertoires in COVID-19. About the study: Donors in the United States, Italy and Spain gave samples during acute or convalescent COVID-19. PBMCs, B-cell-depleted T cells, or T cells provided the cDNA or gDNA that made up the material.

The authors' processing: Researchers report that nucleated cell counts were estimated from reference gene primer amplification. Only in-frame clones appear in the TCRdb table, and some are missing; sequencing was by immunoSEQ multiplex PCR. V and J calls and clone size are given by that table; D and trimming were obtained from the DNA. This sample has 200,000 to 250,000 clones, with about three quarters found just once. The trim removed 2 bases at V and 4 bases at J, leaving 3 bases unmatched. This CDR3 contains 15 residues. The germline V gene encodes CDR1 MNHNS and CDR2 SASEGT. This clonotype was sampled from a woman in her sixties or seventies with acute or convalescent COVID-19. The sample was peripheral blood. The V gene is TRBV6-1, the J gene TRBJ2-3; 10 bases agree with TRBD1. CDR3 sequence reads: CASSERDRGPDTQYF. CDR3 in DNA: TGTGCCAGCAGTGAAAGGGACAGGGGACCAGATACGCAGTATTTT.